In this sample, the clone carrying this T cell receptor (beta chain) turned up many times. The antigen remains undetermined. This entry is derived from a study of T-cell reconstitution after alpha-beta-depleted transplantation in children. Points from the study as a whole: High day-60 TCRbeta diversity in some patients came from surviving recipient T cells and thymic progenitors. It was newly produced T cells that mostly accounted for T-cell counts and diversity one year after transplant.

This CDR3 has 17 amino acids. Germline trimming cut 3 bases from V and 2 bases from J; bases unmatched to any gene: 11. In germline, CDR1 is SGHRS, CDR2 YFSETQ. Unique molecular identifiers were used in preparing the TCRbeta library. TCRdb reprocessed the PCR reads via MiXCR and lists one record per CDR3 protein. The sample holds around 240,000 distinct CDR3 sequences, less than 9% seen once. The chain employs TRBV5-1 and TRBJ1-2, with TRBD1 identical over 9 bases. The sequencing used PBMCs, mostly from graft donor cells, collected 180 days after TCRalphabeta/CD19-depleted stem cell transplant. The TCR sequence derives from a male patient younger than 18 who had a stem cell transplant for acute lymphoblastic leukemia, so the T cells may come from the graft donor. The CDR3: CASSWGTGLASNYGYTF. The CDR3 nucleotides read TGCGCCAGCAGCTGGGGGACAGGGCTTGCATCAAACTATGGCTACACCTTC.